Listed here are 28 T cell receptor beta chains from one sample, sequenced in a study of blood T cell repertoires in COVID-19. This table comes from immunoSEQ multiplex PCR, and its TCRdb copy is limited to in-frame clones, with some not included. The sample lists approximately 240,000 clones, about nine tenths seen once, with about 0.8% in the top ten. The sequenced material came from peripheral blood. Source of these receptors: a man between 25 and 39 years old with COVID-19, enrolled during active disease.

The V gene is TRBV5-1, the J gene TRBJ2-1; 13 bases line up with TRBD2. This CDR3 comprises 17 residues. Germline assignment: CDR1 SGHRS and CDR2 YFSETQ. Trimming at V came to 0 bases and at J to 8 bases, leaving 8 bases not matched to a gene. The CDR3 reads CASSLATSGGAVDEQFF. The DNA of the CDR3 is TGCGCCAGCAGCTTGGCCACTAGCGGGGGGGCGGTGGATGAGCAGTTCTTC.

This chain joins TRBV19 and TRBJ1-1; D not resolved. This CDR3 has 13 amino acids. Germline CDR1 reads LNHDA; CDR2 reads SQIVND (reference sequence). V dropped 6 bases and J dropped 4 bases, with 12 bases sitting between them. CDR3 nucleotides: TGTGCCAGTAGAAGTGAGTACCCCACTGAAGCTTTCTTT. Amino acid sequence: CASRSEYPTEAFF.

V and J are TRBV10-3 and TRBJ1-1, with D unclear. The V end lost 3 bases, the J end lost 2 bases, and 7 bases lay between the germline ends. CDR1 and CDR2 from the germline V gene are ENHRY and SYGVKD. The CDR3 extends over 13 amino acids. CDR3 sequence (DNA): TGTGCCATCAGTGAAGCAGGTAACACTGAAGCTTTCTTT. This gives the protein CAISEAGNTEAFF.

The chain links TRBV9 to TRBJ1-2; D may be TRBD1 (6 bases). The germline gives CDR1 SGDLS, CDR2 YYNGEE. This CDR3 is built from 14 residues. The V end lost 4 bases, the J end lost 6 bases, and 16 bases lay between the germline ends. The CDR3 DNA follows: TGTGCCAGCAGCCCCGGCGCGGGGGCGAATGGCTACACCTTC. It specifies CASSPGAGANGYTF.

The chain joins TRBV5-1 to TRBJ1-2; 7 nucleotides align to TRBD1. V shed 1 base and J 5 bases; nucleotides not matched to a gene: 5. Per germline, CDR1 SGHRS and CDR2 YFSETQ. The CDR3 covers 14 residues. CDR3 loop: CASSLTGDRYGYTF. CDR3 nucleotides: TGCGCCAGCAGCTTGACAGGGGATAGGTATGGCTACACCTTC.

The genes are TRBV6-5 and TRBJ1-6; unclear D gene. V shed 8 bases and J shed 12 bases, with 14 bases lying between them. CDR3 length equals 12 residues. Germline-derived CDR1 and CDR2 are MNHEY and SVGAGI. The CDR3 protein is CASLGDGGPLHF. CDR3 sequence (DNA): TGTGCCAGCCTGGGAGATGGAGGACCCCTCCACTTT.

V usage is TRBV5-1 and J usage is TRBJ1-2, with no clear D. The CDR3 consists of 11 residues. Germline loops: CDR1 SGHRS, CDR2 YFSETQ. V was pared by 2 bases and J by 4 bases, with 3 bases between. CDR3 nucleotides: TGCGCCAGCAGCTTCGGCTATGGCTACACCTTC. It yields the protein CASSFGYGYTF.

This clone was observed a single time. The V gene is TRBV10-1, the J gene TRBJ2-5; D is undetermined. Looked up from germline, CDR1 is WNHNN and CDR2 is SYGVQD (reference sequence). This CDR3 spans 14 amino acids. The ends were cut back, 3 bases at V and 1 base at J, with 9 bases in the middle. As DNA, the CDR3 is TGCGCCAGCAGTGACCGACTGACCCAAGAGACCCAGTACTTC. It codes for CASSDRLTQETQYF.

The chain recombines TRBV6-5 with TRBJ1-5, with D hard to call. This CDR3 spans 14 amino acids. V was clipped by 9 bases and J by 3 bases, with 15 bases between them. Germline-derived CDR1 and CDR2 are MNHEY and SVGAGI. CDR3 sequence reads: CASGIPGNNQPQHF. Written as DNA, the CDR3 is TGTGCCAGTGGGATCCCCGGGAACAATCAGCCCCAGCATTTT.

The rearrangement links TRBV11-2 to TRBJ1-5; D is undetermined. V was pared by 1 base and J by 2 bases, with 6 bases between. The CDR3 runs 14 residues. Looked up from germline, CDR1 is SGHAT and CDR2 is FQNNGV. In DNA, the CDR3 is TGTGCCAGCAGCTTAGCCGGGGGCAATCAGCCCCAGCATTTT. This codes for CASSLAGGNQPQHF.

This clone was seen more than once but under ten times. The V gene is TRBV6-1, the J gene TRBJ1-4, with D possibly being TRBD1 (5 bases). CDR3 length: 16 residues. V lost 0 bases and J 0 bases, leaving 8 bases between the germline ends. The V gene's germline CDR1 is MNHNS and CDR2 SASEGT. CDR3 sequence (DNA): TGTGCCAGCAGTGAAGCCGCGGGGCCAACTAATGAAAAACTGTTTTTT. It is translated as CASSEAAGPTNEKLFF.

The rearrangement uses TRBV27 and TRBJ1-2, with 12 positions matching TRBD1. J was trimmed by 8 bases and V by 5 bases; bases with no gene match: 15. The CDR3 spans 17 residues. Germline CDR1 and CDR2: MNHEY and SMNVEV (reference sequence). The CDR3 sequence: CASSAPPGTGGSGGYTF. As DNA, the CDR3 is TGTGCCAGCAGTGCCCCCCCCGGGACAGGGGGCTCGGGGGGCTACACCTTC.

This chain connects TRBV29-1 to TRBJ2-1; possible D gene TRBD1, 5 bases. CDR1 is SQVTM, CDR2 ANQGSEA, per germline. V gave up 3 bases and J gave up 7 bases, with 13 bases separating them. This CDR3 is built from 13 residues. CDR3 protein: CSVEGRAFNEQFF. In DNA, the CDR3 is TGCAGCGTTGAGGGCAGGGCGTTTAATGAGCAGTTCTTC.

The chain employs TRBV6-5 and TRBJ2-2; D is uncertain. The CDR3 sequence is 13 residues long. Germline V CDR1 and CDR2: MNHEY, SVGAGI. V was trimmed by 8 bases and J by 3 bases, leaving 10 bases between them. As DNA, the CDR3 is TGTGCCAGCGGTTCCCAATACACCGGGGAGCTGTTTTTT. Amino acids: CASGSQYTGELFF.

The rearrangement uses TRBV10-2 and TRBJ1-2; D not resolved. The V end was cut by 0 bases, the J end by 1 base, with 12 bases between. In germline, CDR1 is WSHSY, CDR2 SAAADI. CDR3 length: 16 residues. In nucleotides, the CDR3 is TGCGCCAGCAGTGAGTCGTTAGGGAGGGTTAACTATGGCTACACCTTC. It specifies CASSESLGRVNYGYTF.

This rearrangement joins TRBV19 to TRBJ2-7, with 10 bases aligning to TRBD1. V dropped 8 bases and J dropped 4; count of bases not matched to a gene: 8. The germline V gene has CDR1 LNHDA and CDR2 SQIVND (reference sequence). The CDR3 spans 14 residues. The CDR3 here is CASGPTGGAYEQYF. For the CDR3, the DNA is TGTGCCAGTGGCCCGACAGGGGGCGCGTACGAGCAGTACTTC.

The CDR3 region is CASSLKPGGYGYTF. Written as DNA, the CDR3 is TGTGCCAGCAGTCTTAAGCCGGGAGGCTATGGCTACACCTTC. The J gene is TRBJ1-2, the V gene TRBV27; D call uncertain. The germline V gene encodes CDR1 MNHEY and CDR2 SMNVEV (reference sequence). The CDR3 runs 14 residues. Trimming shortened V by 5 bases and J by 4 bases, and 14 bases separated the two germline ends.

The chain joins TRBV11-3 to TRBJ1-2, with D possibly matching TRBD1 (5 bases). From germline, CDR1 is SGHNT and CDR2 YENEEA. The length of the CDR3 is 13 residues. Trimming left V 5 bases short and J 4 bases short, with 11 bases between. The CDR3 is CASSPAGLYGYTF. The CDR3 nucleotides read TGTGCCAGCAGCCCGGCAGGGCTCTATGGCTACACCTTC.

The gene calls are TRBV13 and TRBJ1-6; maybe TRBD1 (6 bases). The germline V gene encodes CDR1 PRHDT and CDR2 FYEKMQ (reference sequence). V lost 5 bases, J lost 6 bases, and 11 bases lay in between. This CDR3 spans 14 amino acids. CDR3 sequence: CASSPRTANSPLHF. The CDR3 region has the DNA TGTGCCAGCAGCCCCCGGACAGCTAATTCACCCCTCCACTTT.

The V and J genes are TRBV6-2 or TRBV6-3 and TRBJ2-7, with 7 nucleotides matching TRBD1. Trimming took 5 bases from V and 1 from J; bases not matched to a gene: 8. Germline loops: CDR1 MNHEY, CDR2 SVGEGT. This CDR3 spans 15 amino acids. CDR3 sequence (DNA): TGTGCCAGCAGTGACGGACAGGATTTTTCCTACGAGCAGTACTTC. It encodes CASSDGQDFSYEQYF.

The chain combines TRBV6-5 with TRBJ2-4, with 7 positions matching TRBD1. Germline V CDR1 and CDR2: MNHEY, SVGAGI. V shed 7 bases and J 7 bases; nucleotides not matched to a gene: 7. This CDR3 comprises 13 residues. CDR3 sequence reads: CASKWEGGNIQYF. The CDR3 DNA follows: TGTGCCAGCAAATGGGAAGGGGGCAACATTCAGTACTTC.

This chain uses TRBV21-1 with TRBJ1-1. TRBV21-1 is described as a pseudogene. The CDR3 is 12 residues long. The CDR3 DNA reads as TGTGCCAGCAGCGAGAAAGACACTGAAGCTTTCTTT. Protein: CASSEKDTEAFF.

V is TRBV4-1 and J is TRBJ2-3; the D is unclear. V lost 0 bases and J lost 2, with 6 bases in between. Germline loops: CDR1 MGHRA, CDR2 YSYEKL. This CDR3 spans 14 amino acids. CDR3 protein: CASSQETATDTQYF. The CDR3 region has the DNA TGCGCCAGCAGCCAAGAAACAGCCACAGATACGCAGTATTTT.

The chain links TRBV19 to TRBJ1-5; TRBD1 agrees at 8 bases. The junction had 9 bases not matched to a gene; V was cut back by 7 bases and J by 7 bases. The V gene's germline CDR1 is LNHDA and CDR2 SQIVND (reference sequence). This CDR3 contains 14 residues. CDR3 protein: CASNDRGTSQPQHF. The CDR3 DNA follows: TGTGCCAGTAATGACAGGGGAACATCGCAGCCCCAGCATTTT.

The chain carries TRBV12-3 or TRBV12-4 and TRBJ1-1, with TRBD1 matching over 8 bases. Unmatched junction bases numbered 4, after V lost 6 bases and J lost 4 bases. The CDR3 has 13 residues. This CDR3 is CASSQGTGTEAFF. The CDR3, as DNA: TGTGCCAGCAGCCAGGGGACAGGCACTGAAGCTTTCTTT.

The chain links TRBV4-1 to TRBJ1-2; D might be TRBD1 (5 bases). The CDR3 totals 17 residues. Germline V gene lookup returns CDR1 MGHRA and CDR2 YSYEKL. The V end lost 0 bases, the J end lost 0 bases, and 14 bases lay between the germline ends. The CDR3 spells CASSQDQRYRSNYGYTF. As DNA, the CDR3 is TGCGCCAGCAGCCAAGATCAGAGATACAGGTCTAACTATGGCTACACCTTC.

The CDR3 is CASSQAGQGARVGYTF. The CDR3 coding sequence is TGTGCCAGCAGCCAAGCCGGACAGGGGGCTCGAGTTGGCTACACCTTC. The chain uses TRBV3-1 (or the pseudogene TRBV3-2) and TRBJ1-2, with 11 bases identical to TRBD1. Germline V lookup: CDR1 LGHDT, CDR2 YNNKEL (reference sequence). Unmatched junction bases numbered 8, after V lost 1 base and J lost 7 bases. CDR3 length: 16 amino acids.

The genes are TRBV9 and TRBJ1-1; D is undetermined. The V and J ends lost 0 bases and 1 base respectively, with 7 bases between them. The CDR3 runs 14 residues. The germline V gene has CDR1 SGDLS and CDR2 YYNGEE. CDR3 sequence reads: CASSVVSGNTEAFF. The CDR3 DNA reads as TGTGCCAGCAGCGTAGTGTCGGGGAACACTGAAGCTTTCTTT.